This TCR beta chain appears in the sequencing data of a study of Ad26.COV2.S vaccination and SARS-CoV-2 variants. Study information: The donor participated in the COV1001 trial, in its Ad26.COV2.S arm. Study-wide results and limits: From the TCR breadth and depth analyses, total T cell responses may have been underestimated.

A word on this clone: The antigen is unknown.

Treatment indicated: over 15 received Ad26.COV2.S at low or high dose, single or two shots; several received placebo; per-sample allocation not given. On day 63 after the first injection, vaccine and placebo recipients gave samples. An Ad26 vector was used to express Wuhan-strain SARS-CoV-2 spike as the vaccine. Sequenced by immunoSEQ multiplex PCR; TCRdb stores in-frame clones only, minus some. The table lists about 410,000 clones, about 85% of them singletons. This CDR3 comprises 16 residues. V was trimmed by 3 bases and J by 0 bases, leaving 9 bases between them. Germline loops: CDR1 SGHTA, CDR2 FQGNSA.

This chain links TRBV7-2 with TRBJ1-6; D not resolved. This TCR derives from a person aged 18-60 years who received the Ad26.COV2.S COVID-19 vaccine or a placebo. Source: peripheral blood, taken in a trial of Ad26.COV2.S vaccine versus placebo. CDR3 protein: CASSLDLSSYNSPLHF. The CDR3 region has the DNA TGTGCCAGCAGCTTGGATCTGAGCTCCTATAATTCACCCCTCCACTTT.